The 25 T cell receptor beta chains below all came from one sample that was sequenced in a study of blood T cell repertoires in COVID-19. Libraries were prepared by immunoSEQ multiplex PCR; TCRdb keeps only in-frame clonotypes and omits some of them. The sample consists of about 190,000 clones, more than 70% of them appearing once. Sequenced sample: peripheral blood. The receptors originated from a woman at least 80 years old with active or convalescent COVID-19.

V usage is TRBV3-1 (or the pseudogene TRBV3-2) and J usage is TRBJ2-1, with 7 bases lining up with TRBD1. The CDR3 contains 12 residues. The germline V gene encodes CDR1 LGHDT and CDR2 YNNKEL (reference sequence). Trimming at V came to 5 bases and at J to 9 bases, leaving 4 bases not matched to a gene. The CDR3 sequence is CASSANRGEQFF. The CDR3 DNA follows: TGTGCCAGCAGCGCGAACAGGGGTGAGCAGTTCTTC.

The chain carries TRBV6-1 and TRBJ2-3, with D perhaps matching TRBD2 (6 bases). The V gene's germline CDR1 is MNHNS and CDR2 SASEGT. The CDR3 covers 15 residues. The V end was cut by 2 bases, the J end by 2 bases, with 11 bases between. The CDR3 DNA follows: TGTGCCAGCAGTGAATCCCGGGGGTACACAGATACGCAGTATTTT. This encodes CASSESRGYTDTQYF.

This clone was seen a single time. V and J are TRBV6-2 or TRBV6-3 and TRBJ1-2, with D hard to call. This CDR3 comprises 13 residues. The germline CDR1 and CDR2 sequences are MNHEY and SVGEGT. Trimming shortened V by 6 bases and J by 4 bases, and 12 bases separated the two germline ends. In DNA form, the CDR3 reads TGTGCCAGCAGCTCATCGACGGGCTATGGCTACACCTTC. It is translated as CASSSSTGYGYTF.

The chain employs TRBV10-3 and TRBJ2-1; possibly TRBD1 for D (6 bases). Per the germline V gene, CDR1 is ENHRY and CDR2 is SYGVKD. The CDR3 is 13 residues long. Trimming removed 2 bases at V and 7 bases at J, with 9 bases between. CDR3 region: CAISEPTGNEQFF. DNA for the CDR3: TGTGCCATCAGTGAGCCCACAGGGAATGAGCAGTTCTTC.

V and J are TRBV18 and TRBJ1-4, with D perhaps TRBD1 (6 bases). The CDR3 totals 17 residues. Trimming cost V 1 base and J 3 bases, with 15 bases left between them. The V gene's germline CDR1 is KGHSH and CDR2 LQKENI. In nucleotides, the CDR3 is TGTGCCAGCTCACCACGGAATTTGGACAGCCCTAATGAAAAACTGTTTTTT. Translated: CASSPRNLDSPNEKLFF.

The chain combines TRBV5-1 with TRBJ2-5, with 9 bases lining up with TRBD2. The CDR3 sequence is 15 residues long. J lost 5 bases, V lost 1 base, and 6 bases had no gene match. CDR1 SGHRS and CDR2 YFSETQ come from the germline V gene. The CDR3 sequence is CASSLSGGRVETQYF. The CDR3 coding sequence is TGCGCCAGCAGCTTGAGCGGGGGGCGAGTCGAGACCCAGTACTTC.

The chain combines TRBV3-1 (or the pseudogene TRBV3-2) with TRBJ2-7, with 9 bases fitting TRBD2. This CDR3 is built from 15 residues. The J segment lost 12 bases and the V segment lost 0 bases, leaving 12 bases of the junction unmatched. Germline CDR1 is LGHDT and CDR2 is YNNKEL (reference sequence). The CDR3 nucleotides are TGTGCCAGCAGCCAAGAAGGGCGCGGGGGGGCCGCGTGGTACTTC. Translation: CASSQEGRGGAAWYF.

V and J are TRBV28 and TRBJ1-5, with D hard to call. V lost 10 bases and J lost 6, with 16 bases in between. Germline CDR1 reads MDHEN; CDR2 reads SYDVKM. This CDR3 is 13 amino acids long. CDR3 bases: TGTGCCACCATACGGGGTGGAGGTCAGCCCCAGCATTTT. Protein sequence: CATIRGGGQPQHF. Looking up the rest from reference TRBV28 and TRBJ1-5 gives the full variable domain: DVKVTQSSRYLVKRTGEKVFLECVQDMDHENMFWYRQDPGLGLRLIYFSYDVKMKEKGDIPEGYSVSREKKERFSLILESASTNQTSMYLCATIRGGGQPQHFGDGTRLSIL.

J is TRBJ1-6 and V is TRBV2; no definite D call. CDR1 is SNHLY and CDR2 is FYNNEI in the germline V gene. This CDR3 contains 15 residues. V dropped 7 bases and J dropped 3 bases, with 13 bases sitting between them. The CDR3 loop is CASKRENHYNSPLHF. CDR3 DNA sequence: TGTGCCAGCAAGAGGGAGAATCACTATAATTCACCCCTCCACTTT.

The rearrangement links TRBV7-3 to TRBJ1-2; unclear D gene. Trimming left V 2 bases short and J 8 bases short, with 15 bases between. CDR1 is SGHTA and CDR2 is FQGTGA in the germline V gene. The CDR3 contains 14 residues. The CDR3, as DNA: TGTGCCAGCAGCTTAGATTCCCCTAGTGACGGCTACACCTTC. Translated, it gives CASSLDSPSDGYTF.

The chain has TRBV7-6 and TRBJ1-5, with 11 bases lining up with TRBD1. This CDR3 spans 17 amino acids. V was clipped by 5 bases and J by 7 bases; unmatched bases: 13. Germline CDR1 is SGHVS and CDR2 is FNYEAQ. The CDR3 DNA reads TGTGCCAGCAGCCTAGGGATGGGACAGGGGGTATCACAGCCCCAGCATTTT. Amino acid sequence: CASSLGMGQGVSQPQHF.

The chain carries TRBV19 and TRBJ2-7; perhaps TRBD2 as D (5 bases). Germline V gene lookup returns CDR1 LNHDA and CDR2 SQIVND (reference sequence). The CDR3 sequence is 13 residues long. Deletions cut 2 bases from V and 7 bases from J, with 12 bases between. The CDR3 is CASSIFGSGEQYF. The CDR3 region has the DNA TGTGCCAGTAGTATATTTGGCTCGGGGGAGCAGTACTTC. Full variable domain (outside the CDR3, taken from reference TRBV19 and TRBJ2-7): DGGITQSPKYLFRKEGQNVTLSCEQNLNHDAMYWYRQDPGQGLRLIYYSQIVNDFQKGDIAEGYSVSREKKESFPLTVTSAQKNPTAFYLCASSIFGSGEQYFGPGTRLTVT.

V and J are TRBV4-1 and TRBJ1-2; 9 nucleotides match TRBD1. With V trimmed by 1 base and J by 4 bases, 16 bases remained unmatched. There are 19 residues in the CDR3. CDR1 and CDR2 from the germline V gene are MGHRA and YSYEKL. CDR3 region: CASSQAKGQGPWPGYGYTF. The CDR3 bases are TGCGCCAGCAGCCAAGCTAAAGGACAGGGGCCCTGGCCCGGCTATGGCTACACCTTC.

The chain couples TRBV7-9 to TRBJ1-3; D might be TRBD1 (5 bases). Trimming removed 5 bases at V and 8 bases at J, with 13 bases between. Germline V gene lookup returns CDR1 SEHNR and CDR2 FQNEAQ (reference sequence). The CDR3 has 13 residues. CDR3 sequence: CASSLSGGDTIYF. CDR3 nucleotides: TGTGCCAGCAGCCTCAGTGGAGGGGACACCATATATTTT.

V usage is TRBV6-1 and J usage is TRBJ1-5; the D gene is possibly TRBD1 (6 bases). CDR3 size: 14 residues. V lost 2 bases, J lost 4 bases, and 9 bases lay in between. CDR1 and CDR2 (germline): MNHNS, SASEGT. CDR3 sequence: CASSEQGWNQPQHF. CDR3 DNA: TGTGCCAGCAGTGAACAGGGGTGGAATCAGCCCCAGCATTTT.

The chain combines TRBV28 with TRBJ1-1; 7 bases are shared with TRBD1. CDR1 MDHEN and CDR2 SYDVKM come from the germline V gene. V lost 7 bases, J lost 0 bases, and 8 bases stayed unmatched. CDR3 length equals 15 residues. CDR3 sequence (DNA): TGTGCCAGCATCCAAGGGGGCGCGGTGAACACTGAAGCTTTCTTT. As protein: CASIQGGAVNTEAFF.

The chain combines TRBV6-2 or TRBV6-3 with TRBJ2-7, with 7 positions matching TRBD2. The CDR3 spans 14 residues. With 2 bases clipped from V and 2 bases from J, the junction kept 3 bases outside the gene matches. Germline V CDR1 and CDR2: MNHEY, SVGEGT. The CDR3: CASSYPGGPYEQYF. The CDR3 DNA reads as TGTGCCAGCAGTTACCCGGGGGGACCCTACGAGCAGTACTTC.

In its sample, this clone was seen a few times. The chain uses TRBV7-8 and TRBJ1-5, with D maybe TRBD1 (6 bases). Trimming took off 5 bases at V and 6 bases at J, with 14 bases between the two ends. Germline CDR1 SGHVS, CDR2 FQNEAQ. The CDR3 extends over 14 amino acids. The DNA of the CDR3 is TGTGCCAGCAGCCCCGACAGGAGAGGTCAGCCCCAGCATTTT. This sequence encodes CASSPDRRGQPQHF. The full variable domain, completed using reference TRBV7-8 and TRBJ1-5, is GAGVSQSPRYKVAKRGQDVALRCDPISGHVSLFWYQQALGQGPEFLTYFQNEAQLDKSGLPSDRFFAERPEGSVSTLKIQRTQQEDSAVYLCASSPDRRGQPQHFGDGTRLSIL.

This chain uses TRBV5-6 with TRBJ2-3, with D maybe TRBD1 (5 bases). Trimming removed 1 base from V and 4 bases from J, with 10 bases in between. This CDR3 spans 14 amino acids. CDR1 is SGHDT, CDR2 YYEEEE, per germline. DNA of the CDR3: TGTGCCAGCAGCTTGTTCAGGGAACCAGATACGCAGTATTTT. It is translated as CASSLFREPDTQYF.

The CDR3 spells CASSYISSGQGRRETQYF. The CDR3, as DNA: TGTGCCAGCAGTTACATATCCTCGGGACAGGGGAGGAGAGAGACCCAGTACTTC. The V gene is TRBV6-2 or TRBV6-3, the J gene TRBJ2-5; 10 bases fit TRBD1. V trimming: 2 bases; J trimming: 4 bases; junction bases outside the gene matches: 13. Looked up from germline, CDR1 is MNHEY and CDR2 is SVGEGT. The CDR3 sequence is 18 residues long.

CDR3 in amino acids: CASTPTGSSYNSPLHF. The CDR3 DNA is TGTGCCAGCACCCCAACGGGGAGCTCCTATAATTCACCCCTCCACTTT. The V gene is TRBV7-9, the J gene TRBJ1-6; D gene uncertain. Deletions cut 7 bases from V and 0 bases from J, with 13 bases between. CDR3 length: 16 residues. The germline CDR1 and CDR2 sequences are SEHNR and FQNEAQ (reference sequence).

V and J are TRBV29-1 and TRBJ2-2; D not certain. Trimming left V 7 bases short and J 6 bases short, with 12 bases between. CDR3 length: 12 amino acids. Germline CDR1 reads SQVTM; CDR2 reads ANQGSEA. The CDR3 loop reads CSAGPGSGELFF. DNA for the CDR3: TGCAGCGCCGGCCCGGGTTCCGGGGAGCTGTTTTTT.

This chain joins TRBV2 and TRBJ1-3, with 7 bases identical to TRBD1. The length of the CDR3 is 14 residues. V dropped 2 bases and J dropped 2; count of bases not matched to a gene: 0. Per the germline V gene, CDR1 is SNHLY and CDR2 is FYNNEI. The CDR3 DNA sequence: TGTGCCAGCAGTGAACAGGGGGCTGGAAACACCATATATTTT. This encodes CASSEQGAGNTIYF.

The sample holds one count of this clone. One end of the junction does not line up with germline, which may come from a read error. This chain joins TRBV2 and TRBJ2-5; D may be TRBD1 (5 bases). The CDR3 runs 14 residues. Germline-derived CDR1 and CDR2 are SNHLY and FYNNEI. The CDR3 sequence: CASSEGALQETQYF. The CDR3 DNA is TGTGCCAGCAGCGAAGGGGCCCTCCAAGAGACCCAGTACTTC.

The CDR3 reads CASSDEKTGTEAFF. CDR3 nucleotide sequence: TGTGCCAGCAGTGATGAGAAAACGGGCACTGAAGCTTTCTTT. The genes are TRBV2 and TRBJ1-1; no firm D call. V was trimmed by 3 bases and J by 4 bases, leaving 12 bases between them. CDR3 length equals 14 residues. CDR1 is SNHLY, CDR2 FYNNEI, per germline.